The 12 T cell receptor beta chains listed next were all sequenced from one sample in a study of shared clonotypes between healthy human individuals. The method was immunoSEQ multiplex PCR; TCRdb's version includes in-frame clones alone and lacks a portion of them. The table includes 2 million to 3 million clones, under 95% detected once. Material for sequencing was naive CD4+ T cells from PBMCs. Stated subset: CD45RA+ positively selected. Receptors were obtained from a man between 18 and 29 years old in good health. Some clones in this sample may be carry-over from other donors' samples.

The chain is built from TRBV9 and TRBJ2-3; 7 positions agree with TRBD2. The germline gives CDR1 SGDLS, CDR2 YYNGEE. Unmatched junction bases numbered 8, after V lost 2 bases and J lost 5 bases. The CDR3 covers 15 residues. The CDR3 protein is CASSVRGNVGDTQYF. CDR3 coding DNA: TGTGCCAGCAGCGTGCGGGGGAATGTTGGAGATACGCAGTATTTT.

Remarks on this clone: Other nucleotide sequences from this sample produce the same CDR3. The chain has TRBV15 and TRBJ2-1; D is unclear. The ends were cut back, 1 base at V and 4 bases at J, with 2 bases in the middle. This CDR3 comprises 12 residues. CDR1 and CDR2 from the germline V gene are LNHNV and YYDKDF (reference sequence). Written as DNA, the CDR3 is TGTGCCACCAGCAGAGGGTACAATGAGCAGTTCTTC. Protein: CATSRGYNEQFF.

This chain connects TRBV5-1 to TRBJ2-1, with 12 bases lining up with TRBD2. In germline, CDR1 is SGHRS, CDR2 YFSETQ. With 4 bases clipped from V and 7 bases from J, the junction kept 12 bases outside the gene matches. The CDR3 has 17 residues. CDR3 sequence (DNA): TGCGCCAGCAGCCTCTCCCCTGCTAGCGGGAGGGTAAATGAGCAGTTCTTC. It encodes CASSLSPASGRVNEQFF.

This rearrangement joins TRBV5-4 to TRBJ2-2; TRBD2 agrees at 11 bases. With V trimmed by 0 bases and J by 10 bases, 5 bases remained unmatched. CDR3 length: 15 amino acids. Germline V gene lookup returns CDR1 SGHNT and CDR2 YYREEE (reference sequence). The CDR3 DNA is TGTGCCAGCAGCTTGGTTCTAGCGGGAGGTGAGGAGCTGTTTTTT. As protein: CASSLVLAGGEELFF.

Only one count was recorded for this clone. The genes are TRBV5-4 and TRBJ2-3; 10 nucleotides match TRBD1. V shed 4 bases, J shed 8 bases, and the junction held 10 bases outside the gene matches. Germline V gene sequence: CDR1 SGHNT, CDR2 YYREEE (reference sequence). CDR3 length equals 15 residues. The CDR3 spells CASSRTGGNLGTQYF. CDR3 nucleotide sequence: TGTGCCAGCAGCCGGACAGGGGGTAACCTCGGTACGCAGTATTTT.

The chain couples TRBV30 to TRBJ2-5; no firm D call. TRBJ2-7 matches the DNA end more closely, so the J call is doubtful. The CDR3 loop spans 15 amino acids. CDR1 is GTSNPN, CDR2 SVGIG, per germline (reference sequence). The CDR3 loop is CAWGYDTRTSYEQYF. CDR3 bases: TGTGCCTGGGGATATGACACCCGGACCTCCTACGAGCAGTACTTC.

On this clone: Other DNA variants within this sample encode the same CDR3. The chain couples TRBV9 to TRBJ1-2; no clear D gene. The CDR3 spans 12 residues. The V gene's germline CDR1 is SGDLS and CDR2 YYNGEE. Trimming took 0 bases from V and 8 from J, leaving 8 bases between them. The CDR3 sequence: CASSVGGNGYTF. The CDR3 DNA follows: TGTGCCAGCAGCGTAGGAGGGAACGGCTACACCTTC.

The CDR3 nucleotides are TGTGCCAGCAGTTTTCCTAGCGGGAGGGAAGATACGCAGTATTTT. Amino acids: CASSFPSGREDTQYF. The rearrangement uses TRBV28 and TRBJ2-3, with 12 nucleotides matching TRBD2. Germline V gene lookup returns CDR1 MDHEN and CDR2 SYDVKM. This CDR3 has 15 residues. J lost 5 bases, V lost 3 bases, and 3 bases had no gene match.

J is TRBJ1-4 and V is TRBV11-2; D unresolved. Germline values: CDR1 SGHAT, CDR2 FQNNGV. This CDR3 is built from 15 residues. With 1 base removed from V and 8 bases from J, the gap between germline ends came to 14 bases. CDR3 sequence reads: CASSLGRLTMEKLFF. DNA for the CDR3: TGTGCCAGCAGCTTAGGGCGGCTGACGATGGAAAAACTGTTTTTT.

The rearrangement uses TRBV25-1 and TRBJ2-7; possibly TRBD1 for D (5 bases). V lost 3 bases and J 4 bases, leaving 10 bases between the germline ends. Germline CDR1 reads MGHDK; CDR2 reads SYGVNS. The CDR3 contains 13 residues. This CDR3 reads CASSEGPEYEQYF. The CDR3 DNA follows: TGTGCCAGCAGTGAGGGGCCAGAATACGAGCAGTACTTC.

The gene calls are TRBV9 and TRBJ1-1, with D possibly matching TRBD1 (5 bases). Germline assignment: CDR1 SGDLS and CDR2 YYNGEE. CDR3 size: 14 residues. The V and J ends lost 2 bases and 3 bases respectively, with 11 bases between them. The CDR3 nucleotides are TGTGCCAGCAGCGTGGGCACAGGCTACACTGAAGCTTTCTTT. As protein: CASSVGTGYTEAFF.

The chain combines TRBV29-1 with TRBJ1-1, with D possibly TRBD1 on 6 matching bases. Germline V CDR1 and CDR2: SQVTM, ANQGSEA. The V and J ends lost 6 bases and 4 bases respectively, with 12 bases between them. The CDR3 is 12 residues long. The CDR3 sequence is CSVSGGGTEAFF. The DNA of the CDR3 is TGCAGCGTCTCGGGGGGCGGCACTGAAGCTTTCTTT. The entire variable domain, with the rest obtained from reference TRBV29-1 and TRBJ1-1, is as follows: SAVISQKPSRDICQRGTSLTIQCQVDSQVTMMFWYRQQPGQSLTLIATANQGSEATYESGFVIDKFPISRPNLTFSTLTVSNMSPEDSSIYLCSVSGGGTEAFFGQGTRLTVV.